Sequencing of this T cell receptor (beta chain) was carried out in a study of T cell repertoires in cytomegalovirus infection. Study-wide context: Epitope selection comprised recently identified HLA-C-restricted CMV epitopes and well-studied HLA-B-restricted CMV epitopes. Evidence of both CMV infection and a matching HLA type came from public TCR beta signatures.

TCRdb re-derived calls from the reads in MiXCR, one entry per CDR3 protein. The sample lists 350,000 to 400,000 distinct CDR3 sequences, about a third seen once, with about 14% in the top ten. For this clonotype: As yet, its antigen is unknown.

This TCR derives from a human donor in good health (CMV status not recorded). Some clones in this sample may be carry-over from other donors' samples. Sample: cultured PBMCs, taken from culture after CMV antigen stimulation.

The CDR3 DNA reads TGTGCCAGCACCCGGGGGGTCGGGGAGCTGTTTTTT. Amino acids: CASTRGVGELFF. The chain carries TRBV6-5 and TRBJ2-2; TRBD2 matches at 7 bases. V shed 7 bases and J 7 bases; nucleotides not matched to a gene: 3. The length of the CDR3 is 12 residues. Germline V gives CDR1 MNHEY, CDR2 SVGAGI.